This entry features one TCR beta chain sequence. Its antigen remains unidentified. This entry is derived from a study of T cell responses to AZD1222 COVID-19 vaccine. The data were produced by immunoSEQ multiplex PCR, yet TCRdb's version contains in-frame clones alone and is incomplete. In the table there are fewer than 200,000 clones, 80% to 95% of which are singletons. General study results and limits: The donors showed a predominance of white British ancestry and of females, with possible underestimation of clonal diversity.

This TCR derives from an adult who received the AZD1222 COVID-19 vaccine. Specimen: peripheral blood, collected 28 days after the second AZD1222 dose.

The CDR3 loop reads CASSLGQVSARAKNIQYF. CDR3 bases: TGCGCCAGCAGCTTGGGTCAAGTGAGTGCTCGCGCCAAAAACATTCAGTACTTC. This chain joins TRBV5-1 and TRBJ2-4; D is unclear. The V and J ends lost 0 bases and 1 base respectively, with 17 bases between them. The CDR3 length is 18 residues. Germline V gene lookup returns CDR1 SGHRS and CDR2 YFSETQ.